This T cell receptor (beta chain) is drawn from a study of shared clonotypes between healthy human individuals. The study's findings and limits: Around 5% of naive CD4 clonotypes were common to several donors.

The study drew its donors from healthy HIV-negative adults without recent acute infections or vaccinations. In regard to this clone: No antigen is known for it.

Over several immunoSEQ plates, each subset's genomic DNA was distributed in even portions. In the source study's methods: Filtering differed for immunoSEQ, which gave only junction sequences without quality scores. TCRdb's table, derived via immunoSEQ multiplex PCR, lists solely in-frame clones and lacks some. The V and J calls and clone size were taken over from that table, and D and trimming were inferred from the DNA. The data hold approximately 1,500,000 clones, with roughly 98% observed a single time. V lost 0 bases, J lost 4 bases, and 11 bases lay in between. The CDR3 covers 15 residues. CDR1 and CDR2 (germline): SGHRS, YFSETQ.

The clonotype comes from a young man in good health. The rearrangement uses TRBV5-1 and TRBJ1-5; weak D call: TRBD1 (6 bases). What was sequenced was naive CD4+ T cells sorted from blood. The subset: CD45RA+ positively selected. The CDR3 loop reads CASSLEDSRNQPQHF. The DNA of the CDR3 is TGCGCCAGCAGCTTGGAGGACAGCCGTAATCAGCCCCAGCATTTT. Variable domain in full (rest from reference TRBV5-1 and TRBJ1-5): KAGVTQTPRYLIKTRGQQVTLSCSPISGHRSVSWYQQTPGQGLQFLFEYFSETQRNKGNFPGRFSGRQFSNSRSEMNVSTLELGDSALYLCASSLEDSRNQPQHFGDGTRLSIL.